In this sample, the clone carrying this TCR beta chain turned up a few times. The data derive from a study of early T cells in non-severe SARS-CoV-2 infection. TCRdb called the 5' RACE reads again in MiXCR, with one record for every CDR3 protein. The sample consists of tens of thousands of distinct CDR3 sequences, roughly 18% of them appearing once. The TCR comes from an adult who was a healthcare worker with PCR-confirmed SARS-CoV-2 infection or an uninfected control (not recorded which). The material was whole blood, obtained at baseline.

The CDR3 region has the DNA TGTGCTAGTGGTCTACACGCACCCTACGAGCAGTACTTC. Protein: CASGLHAPYEQYF. J is TRBJ2-7 and V is TRBV12-5; D not resolved. CDR3 length equals 13 residues. With 5 bases removed from V and 2 bases from J, the gap between germline ends came to 10 bases. The germline gives CDR1 LGHNT, CDR2 FRNRAP.